The 26 T cell receptor beta chains below were found in one sample sequenced in a study of blood T cells in healthy people across ages. With a J-beta primer mix and a sample-barcoded 5' primer, a second PCR ran roughly 6 to 12 cycles. TCRdb re-called the 5' RACE reads with MiXCR, one entry per CDR3 protein. The sample has 790,000 or so distinct CDR3 sequences; around three fifths are singletons. Input material: blood. These receptors were collected from a man aged 35-49 years in good health.

The chain joins TRBV7-2 to TRBJ1-2; D remains unclear. The CDR3 length is 14 residues. Germline V gene lookup returns CDR1 SGHTA and CDR2 FQGNSA. Trimming stripped 5 bases from V and 1 base from J, with 11 bases between. The CDR3 region has the DNA TGTGCCAGCAGCCGGCCCCCTCGTAACTATGGCTACACCTTC. It translates to CASSRPPRNYGYTF. Filled out from reference TRBV7-2 and TRBJ1-2, the complete variable domain reads GAGVSQSPSNKVTEKGKDVELRCDPISGHTALYWYRQSLGQGLEFLIYFQGNSAPDKSGLPSDRFSAERTGGSVSTLTIQRTQQEDSAVYLCASSRPPRNYGYTFGSGTRLTVV.

This chain connects TRBV9 to TRBJ1-4, with TRBD1 matching over 7 bases. The CDR3 length is 13 residues. The germline V gene has CDR1 SGDLS and CDR2 YYNGEE. Trimming cost V 6 bases and J 7 bases; bases outside gene matches: 6. CDR3 coding DNA: TGTGCCAGCAACAGGGGTGTGGGTGAAAAACTGTTTTTT. Protein product: CASNRGVGEKLFF.

This chain links TRBV4-2 with TRBJ2-1, with D perhaps TRBD1 or TRBD2 (5 bases each). There are 17 residues in the CDR3. Germline V gene data show CDR1 as LGHNA and CDR2 as YNFKEQ. V dropped 0 bases and J dropped 5 bases, with 17 bases sitting between them. For the CDR3, the DNA is TGTGCCAGCAGCCAAGACCCCGGGACGGCAGTTAACAATGAGCAGTTCTTC. Translated, it gives CASSQDPGTAVNNEQFF.

V is TRBV14 and J is TRBJ2-5, with D unresolved. The CDR3 spans 14 residues. V was trimmed by 3 bases and J by 5 bases, leaving 13 bases between them. Germline lookup yields CDR1 SGHDN and CDR2 FVKESK. Written as DNA, the CDR3 is TGTGCCAGCAGCCAGACATACGGCGCGGAGACCCAGTACTTC. This gives the protein CASSQTYGAETQYF.

In regard to this clonotype: Mismatch with germline at one junction end may stem from a read error. Here the CDR3 DNA reads TGTGCCAGCGGTTACTCAGGAGCGGTCTCCTACAATGAGCAGTTCTTC. Residues: CASGYSGAVSYNEQFF. This chain joins TRBV6-2 or TRBV6-3 and TRBJ2-1, with D perhaps TRBD2 (5 bases). This CDR3 has 16 amino acids. Per germline, CDR1 MNHEY and CDR2 SVGEGT.

The V call is TRBV10-3, the J call TRBJ2-1; D possibly corresponds to TRBD1 (5 bases). Germline-derived CDR1 and CDR2 are ENHRY and SYGVKD. V dropped 10 bases and J dropped 7 bases, with 26 bases sitting between them. CDR3 length equals 16 residues. This CDR3 reads CATNPGGQGSLNEQFF. CDR3 bases: TGTGCCACCAACCCTGGTGGGCAGGGTAGTTTAAATGAGCAGTTCTTC.

The chain links TRBV20-1 to TRBJ2-7; the match to TRBD2 covers 12 bases. Matching the DNA end better, TRBJ2-5 makes the J call doubtful. CDR1 and CDR2 from the germline V gene are DFQATT and SNEGSKA (reference sequence). The CDR3 runs 16 residues. CDR3 amino acids: CSARPRLAGVQETQYF. CDR3 DNA sequence: TGCAGTGCTAGGCCACGACTAGCGGGAGTGCAAGAGACCCAGTACTTC.

For the CDR3, the DNA is TGTGCCAGTAGCGAGAGTCAATTGGACTACAATGAGCAGTACTTC. Its protein product is CASSESQLDYNEQYF. V is TRBV19 and J is TRBJ2-1; TRBD2 is a possible D gene (6 bases). The J call is uncertain, as TRBJ2-7 better fits the DNA end. Germline V gene lookup returns CDR1 LNHDA and CDR2 SQIVND (reference sequence). CDR3 size: 15 residues.

The V gene is TRBV4-3, the J gene TRBJ1-1; weak D call: TRBD1 (5 bases). The V end lost 0 bases, the J end lost 2 bases, and 19 bases lay between the germline ends. The length of the CDR3 is 18 residues. Germline assignment: CDR1 LGHNA and CDR2 YSLEER. The CDR3, as DNA: TGCGCCAGCAGCCAAGATTGGGGCCCGACAGTCGTCAACACTGAAGCTTTCTTT. This translates into CASSQDWGPTVVNTEAFF.

This chain connects TRBV11-2 to TRBJ1-2, with D possibly TRBD1 on 6 matching bases. Germline CDR1 SGHAT, CDR2 FQNNGV. Trimming removed 0 bases from V and 1 base from J, with 15 bases in between. The length of the CDR3 is 17 residues. CDR3 DNA: TGTGCCAGCAGCTTAGATTGGCAGGGGATAGTTAACTATGGCTACACCTTC. It specifies CASSLDWQGIVNYGYTF.

This sequence joins TRBV29-1 and TRBJ2-7; no reliable D call. CDR3 size: 15 residues. V dropped 0 bases and J dropped 3 bases, with 15 bases sitting between them. Per the germline V gene, CDR1 is SQVTM and CDR2 is ANQGSEA. CDR3 in amino acids: CSVEDALVGSYEQYF. The CDR3 nucleotides read TGCAGCGTTGAAGATGCGTTAGTAGGTAGCTACGAGCAGTACTTC.

V usage is TRBV7-9 and J usage is TRBJ2-5, with 9 positions matching TRBD1. The J call may be faulty, since TRBJ2-7 better matches the DNA end. The CDR3 runs 17 residues. The germline gives CDR1 SEHNR, CDR2 FQNEAQ (reference sequence). The CDR3 reads CASSSVGGQGNLDEQYF. The CDR3 nucleotides read TGTGCCAGCAGCTCCGTTGGGGGACAGGGTAATCTGGACGAGCAGTACTTC.

This clonotype was observed a handful of times. This rearrangement joins TRBV6-5 to TRBJ1-1; 8 bases map to TRBD1. The CDR3 consists of 14 residues. Trimming took 6 bases from V and 7 from J; bases not matched to a gene: 10. Germline lookup yields CDR1 MNHEY and CDR2 SVGAGI. CDR3 nucleotides: TGTGCCAGCAGGGGGACAGGCCGAAACGGTGAAGCTTTCTTT. Translation: CASRGTGRNGEAFF.

The rearrangement links TRBV3-1 to TRBJ2-1; no clear D. This CDR3 spans 13 amino acids. V lost 4 bases and J 8 bases, leaving 12 bases between the germline ends. Germline loops: CDR1 LGHDT, CDR2 YNNKEL (reference sequence). CDR3 protein: CASSPQPQDEQFF. DNA for the CDR3: TGTGCCAGCAGCCCACAACCCCAGGATGAGCAGTTCTTC.

The genes are TRBV6-1 and TRBJ1-1; D is undetermined. The CDR3 covers 14 residues. The germline gives CDR1 MNHNS, CDR2 SASEGT. The V end was cut by 0 bases, the J end by 2 bases, with 7 bases between. Here the CDR3 reads CASSEANSNTEAFF. Here the CDR3 DNA reads TGTGCCAGCAGTGAAGCGAACAGTAACACTGAAGCTTTCTTT.

The chain has TRBV4-3 and TRBJ2-3; D is unresolved. The CDR3 is 14 amino acids. Germline lookup yields CDR1 LGHNA and CDR2 YSLEER. V was cut by 0 bases and J by 10 bases, with 14 bases left in between. This CDR3 reads CASSQDRSDAAQYF. CDR3 in DNA: TGCGCCAGCAGCCAAGATAGGTCGGACGCGGCGCAGTATTTT.

Regarding this clonotype: This may arise from a read error, as a much more abundant clone is one base away. The chain has TRBV5-4 and TRBJ2-5; the D is unclear. The CDR3 length is 12 residues. Germline CDR1 SGHNT, CDR2 YYREEE (reference sequence). Between the trimmed V and J ends, which lost 4 bases and 2 bases, there was a span of 6 bases. CDR3: CASSAAQETQYF. The CDR3 DNA reads TGTGCCAGCAGCGCAGCACAAGAGACCCAGTACTTC.

This clonotype was recorded a few times. This sequence joins TRBV11-2 and TRBJ1-2; a possible D gene is TRBD1 (5 bases). Per germline, CDR1 SGHAT and CDR2 FQNNGV. The CDR3 has 13 residues. V lost 6 bases and J lost 3, with 11 bases in between. For the CDR3, the DNA is TGTGCCAGCAGGGGAAGGGGAGACTATGGCTACACCTTC. Amino acid sequence: CASRGRGDYGYTF.

This clonotype was observed a handful of times. The rearrangement uses TRBV5-1 and TRBJ2-5, with D perhaps assigned TRBD1 or TRBD2 (5 bases each). Trimming removed 0 bases from V and 3 bases from J, with 12 bases in between. The CDR3 extends over 15 amino acids. Germline CDR1 is SGHRS and CDR2 is YFSETQ. CDR3 in amino acids: CASSLGSRGEETQYF. For the CDR3, the DNA is TGCGCCAGCAGCTTGGGCTCTAGGGGAGAAGAGACCCAGTACTTC.

V is TRBV6-5 and J is TRBJ2-1; D may be TRBD1 (5 bases). The germline V gene encodes CDR1 MNHEY and CDR2 SVGAGI. Trimming left V 9 bases short and J 1 base short, with 13 bases between. CDR3 length: 14 residues. CDR3 protein: CARRKDTSYNEQFF. CDR3 nucleotide sequence: TGTGCCAGACGAAAGGACACTTCCTACAATGAGCAGTTCTTC.

The CDR3 nucleotides read TGTGCCATCAGTGAGAGGAATAGCGGGAGAGGTTCTGGGGCCAACGTCCTGACTTTC. Translating it yields CAISERNSGRGSGANVLTF. The V gene is TRBV10-3, the J gene TRBJ2-6; 9 positions match TRBD2. V shed 2 bases and J 1 base; nucleotides not matched to a gene: 9. Germline V gene sequence: CDR1 ENHRY, CDR2 SYGVKD. The CDR3 extends over 19 amino acids.

As for this clonotype: Mismatch with germline at one junction end may stem from a read error. CDR3 amino acids: CASSYMKGEGQGESPPHF. Here the CDR3 DNA reads TGTGCCAGCAGTTACATGAAGGGGGAAGGACAGGGAGAATCACCCCCCCACTTT. J is TRBJ1-6 and V is TRBV6-5; TRBD1 matches 8 bases. The CDR3 contains 18 residues. CDR1 and CDR2 from the germline V gene are MNHEY and SVGAGI.

The J gene is TRBJ1-5, the V gene TRBV25-1; TRBD1 aligns across 7 bases. CDR1 and CDR2 (germline): MGHDK, SYGVNS. The CDR3 has 14 residues. The junction had 5 bases not matched to a gene; V was cut back by 3 bases and J by 6 bases. The CDR3 reads CASSEPGTVQPQHF. CDR3 coding DNA: TGTGCCAGCAGTGAGCCAGGGACAGTTCAGCCCCAGCATTTT.

The V gene is TRBV28, the J gene TRBJ1-2; a weak D match, TRBD1 (6 bases). V was shortened by 5 bases and J by 8 bases, with 15 bases between the two germline ends. Germline assignment: CDR1 MDHEN and CDR2 SYDVKM. The CDR3 is 13 amino acids. CDR3 sequence: CASSEQGSWGYTF. CDR3 bases: TGTGCCAGCAGTGAGCAGGGGTCTTGGGGCTACACCTTC.

The V and J genes are TRBV25-1 and TRBJ2-3; D not resolved. CDR1 and CDR2 (germline): MGHDK, SYGVNS. V was clipped by 2 bases and J by 2 bases, with 14 bases between them. The CDR3 covers 16 residues. CDR3 sequence reads: CASSEGRVSFTDTQYF. CDR3 sequence (DNA): TGTGCCAGCAGTGAAGGACGGGTCTCGTTCACAGATACGCAGTATTTT.

The table lists this clonotype with a few counts. The chain joins TRBV25-1 to TRBJ2-4; a weak D match, TRBD2 (6 bases). CDR3 size: 15 residues. The germline CDR1 and CDR2 sequences are MGHDK and SYGVNS. V gave up 6 bases and J gave up 0 bases, with 12 bases separating them. CDR3 protein: CASSPLGGAKNIQYF. As DNA, the CDR3 is TGTGCCAGCAGCCCCCTGGGGGGAGCCAAAAACATTCAGTACTTC.